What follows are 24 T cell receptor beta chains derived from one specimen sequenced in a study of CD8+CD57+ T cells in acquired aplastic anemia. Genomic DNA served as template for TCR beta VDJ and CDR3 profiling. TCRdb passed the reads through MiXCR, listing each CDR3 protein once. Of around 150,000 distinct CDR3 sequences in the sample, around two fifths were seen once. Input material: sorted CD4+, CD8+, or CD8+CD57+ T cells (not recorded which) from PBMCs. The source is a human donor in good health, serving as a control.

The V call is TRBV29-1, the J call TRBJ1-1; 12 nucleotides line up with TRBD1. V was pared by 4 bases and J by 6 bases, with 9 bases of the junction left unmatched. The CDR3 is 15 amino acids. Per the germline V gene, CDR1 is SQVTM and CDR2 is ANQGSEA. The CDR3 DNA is TGCAGCGTTGTCGGTGGGACAGGGGGCGTAGCTGAAGCTTTCTTT. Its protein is CSVVGGTGGVAEAFF.

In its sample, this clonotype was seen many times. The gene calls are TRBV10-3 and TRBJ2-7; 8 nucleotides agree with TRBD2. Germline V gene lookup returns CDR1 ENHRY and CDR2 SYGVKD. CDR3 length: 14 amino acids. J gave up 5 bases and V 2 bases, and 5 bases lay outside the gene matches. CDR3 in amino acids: CAISEPGTRNEQYF. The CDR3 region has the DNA TGTGCCATCAGTGAGCCAGGGACTAGGAACGAGCAGTACTTC.

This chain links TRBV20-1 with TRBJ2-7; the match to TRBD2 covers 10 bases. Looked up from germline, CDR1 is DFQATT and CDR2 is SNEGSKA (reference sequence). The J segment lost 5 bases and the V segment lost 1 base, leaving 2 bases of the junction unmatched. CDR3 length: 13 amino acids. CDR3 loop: CSARVAGGDEQYF. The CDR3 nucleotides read TGCAGTGCTAGAGTAGCGGGAGGAGACGAGCAGTACTTC.

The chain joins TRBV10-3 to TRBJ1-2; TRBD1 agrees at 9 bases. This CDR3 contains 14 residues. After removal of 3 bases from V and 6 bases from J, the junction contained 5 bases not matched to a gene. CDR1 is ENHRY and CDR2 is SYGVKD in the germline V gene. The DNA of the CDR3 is TGTGCCATCAGTGACACAGGGGGCAATGATGGCTACACCTTC. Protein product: CAISDTGGNDGYTF.

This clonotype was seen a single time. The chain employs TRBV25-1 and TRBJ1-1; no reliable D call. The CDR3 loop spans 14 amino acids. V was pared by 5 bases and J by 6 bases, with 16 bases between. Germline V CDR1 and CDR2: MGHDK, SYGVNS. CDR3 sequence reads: CASSLLGGRAEAFF. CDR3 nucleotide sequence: TGTGCCAGCAGTTTGCTGGGCGGAAGGGCTGAAGCTTTCTTT.

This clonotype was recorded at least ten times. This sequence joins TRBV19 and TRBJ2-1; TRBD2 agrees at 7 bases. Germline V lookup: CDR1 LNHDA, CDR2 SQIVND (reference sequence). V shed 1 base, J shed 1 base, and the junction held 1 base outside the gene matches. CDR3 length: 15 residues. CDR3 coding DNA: TGTGCCAGTAGTATAGCGGGGGGATCCTACAATGAGCAGTTCTTC. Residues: CASSIAGGSYNEQFF.

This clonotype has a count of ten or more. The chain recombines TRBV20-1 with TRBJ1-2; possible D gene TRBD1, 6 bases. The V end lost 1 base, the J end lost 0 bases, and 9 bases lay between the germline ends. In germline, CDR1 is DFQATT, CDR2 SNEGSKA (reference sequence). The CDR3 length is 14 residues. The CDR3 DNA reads TGCAGTGCTAGAGCAGGGGCCGCTAACTATGGCTACACCTTC. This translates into CSARAGAANYGYTF.

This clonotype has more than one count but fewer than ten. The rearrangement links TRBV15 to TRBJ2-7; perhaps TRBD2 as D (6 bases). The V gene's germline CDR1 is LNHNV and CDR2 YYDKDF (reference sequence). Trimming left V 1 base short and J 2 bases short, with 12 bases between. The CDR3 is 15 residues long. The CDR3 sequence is CATSRGRDGAYEQYF. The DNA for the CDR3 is TGTGCCACCAGCAGAGGGCGGGACGGGGCCTACGAGCAGTACTTC.

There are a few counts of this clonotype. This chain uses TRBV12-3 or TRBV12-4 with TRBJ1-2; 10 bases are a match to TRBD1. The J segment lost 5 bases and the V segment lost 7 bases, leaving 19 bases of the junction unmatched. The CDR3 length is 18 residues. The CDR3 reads CASTVDRGSSSSLYGYTF. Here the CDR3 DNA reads TGTGCCAGCACCGTGGACAGGGGGTCCTCTTCTTCCCTTTATGGCTACACCTTC.

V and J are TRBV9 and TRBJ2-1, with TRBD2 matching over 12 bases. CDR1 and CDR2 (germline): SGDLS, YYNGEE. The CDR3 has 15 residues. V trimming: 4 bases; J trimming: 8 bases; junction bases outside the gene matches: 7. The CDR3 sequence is CASSLTSGGVDEQFF. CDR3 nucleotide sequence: TGTGCCAGCAGCCTGACTAGCGGGGGTGTAGATGAGCAGTTCTTC.

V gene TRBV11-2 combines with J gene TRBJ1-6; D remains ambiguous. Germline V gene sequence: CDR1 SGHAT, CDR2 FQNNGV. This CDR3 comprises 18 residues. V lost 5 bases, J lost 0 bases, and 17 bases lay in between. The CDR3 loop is CASSPPALTSSYNSPLHF. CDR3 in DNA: TGTGCCAGCAGCCCACCAGCCCTCACGAGCTCCTATAATTCACCCCTCCACTTT.

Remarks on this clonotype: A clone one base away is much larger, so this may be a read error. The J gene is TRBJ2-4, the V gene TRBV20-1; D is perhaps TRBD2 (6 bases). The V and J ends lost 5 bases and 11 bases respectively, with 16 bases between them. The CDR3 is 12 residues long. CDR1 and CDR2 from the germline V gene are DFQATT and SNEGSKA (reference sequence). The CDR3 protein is CSAVGRGDVQYF. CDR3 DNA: TGCAGTGCTGTGGGGCGGGGTGACGTTCAGTACTTC.

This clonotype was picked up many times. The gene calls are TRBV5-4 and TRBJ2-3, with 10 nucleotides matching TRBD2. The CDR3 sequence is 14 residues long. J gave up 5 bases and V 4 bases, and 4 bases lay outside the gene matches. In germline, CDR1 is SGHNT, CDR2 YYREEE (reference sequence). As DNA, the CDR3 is TGTGCCAGCAGCCCGAGACTAGCGGGAGATACGCAGTATTTT. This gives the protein CASSPRLAGDTQYF.

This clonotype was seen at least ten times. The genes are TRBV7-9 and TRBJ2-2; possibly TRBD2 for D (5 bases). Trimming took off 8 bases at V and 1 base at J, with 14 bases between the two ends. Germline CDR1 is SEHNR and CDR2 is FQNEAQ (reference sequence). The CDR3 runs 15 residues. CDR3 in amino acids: CASPPGRGNTGELFF. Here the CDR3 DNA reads TGTGCCAGCCCACCCGGACGGGGGAACACCGGGGAGCTGTTTTTT. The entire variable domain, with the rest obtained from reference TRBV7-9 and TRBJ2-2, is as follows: DTGVSQNPRHKITKRGQNVTFRCDPISEHNRLYWYRQTLGQGPEFLTYFQNEAQLEKSRLLSDRFSAERPKGSFSTLEIQRTEQGDSAMYLCASPPGRGNTGELFFGEGSRLTVL.

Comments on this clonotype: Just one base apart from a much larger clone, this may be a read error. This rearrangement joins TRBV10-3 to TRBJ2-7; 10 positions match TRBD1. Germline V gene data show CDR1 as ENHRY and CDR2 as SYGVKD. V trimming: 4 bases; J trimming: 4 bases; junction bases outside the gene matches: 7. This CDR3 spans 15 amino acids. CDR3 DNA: TGTGCCATCAGTGGCCGGGACAGGGGTAGTTACGAGCAGTACTTC. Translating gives CAISGRDRGSYEQYF.

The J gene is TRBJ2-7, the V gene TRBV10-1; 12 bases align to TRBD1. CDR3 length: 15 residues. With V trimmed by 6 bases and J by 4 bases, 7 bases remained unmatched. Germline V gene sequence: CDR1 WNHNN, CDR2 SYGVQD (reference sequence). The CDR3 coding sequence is TGCGCCAGCAGGGCCGGGACAGGGGGCGGTTACGAGCAGTACTTC. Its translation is CASRAGTGGGYEQYF.

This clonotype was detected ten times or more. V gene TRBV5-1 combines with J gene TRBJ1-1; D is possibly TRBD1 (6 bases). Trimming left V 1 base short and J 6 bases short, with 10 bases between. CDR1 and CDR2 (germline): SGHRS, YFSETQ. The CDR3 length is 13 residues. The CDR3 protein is CASSLIRGPEAFF. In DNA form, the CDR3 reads TGCGCCAGCAGCTTGATCAGGGGCCCTGAAGCTTTCTTT. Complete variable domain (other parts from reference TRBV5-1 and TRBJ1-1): KAGVTQTPRYLIKTRGQQVTLSCSPISGHRSVSWYQQTPGQGLQFLFEYFSETQRNKGNFPGRFSGRQFSNSRSEMNVSTLELGDSALYLCASSLIRGPEAFFGQGTRLTVV.

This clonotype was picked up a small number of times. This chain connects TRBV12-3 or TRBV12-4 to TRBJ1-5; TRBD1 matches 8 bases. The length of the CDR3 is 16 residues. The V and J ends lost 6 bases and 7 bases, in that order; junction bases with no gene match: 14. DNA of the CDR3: TGTGCCAGCAGAAAACCTGGACAGGGAGGGGGACAGCCCCAGCATTTT. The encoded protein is CASRKPGQGGGQPQHF.

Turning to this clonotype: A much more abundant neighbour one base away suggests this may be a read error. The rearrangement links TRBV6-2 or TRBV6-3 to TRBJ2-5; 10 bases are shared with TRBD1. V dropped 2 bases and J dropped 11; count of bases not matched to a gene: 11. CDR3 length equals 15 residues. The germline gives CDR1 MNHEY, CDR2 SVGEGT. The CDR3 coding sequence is TGTGCCAGCAGTTACGGACAGGGGGATGGCGATGAGCAGTACTTC. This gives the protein CASSYGQGDGDEQYF.

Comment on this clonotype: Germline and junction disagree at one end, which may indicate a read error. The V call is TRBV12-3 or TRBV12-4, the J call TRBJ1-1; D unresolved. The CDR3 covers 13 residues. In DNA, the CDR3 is TGTGCCAGCAGTTTGAATCTGGACTCTGAAGCTCTCTTT. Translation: CASSLNLDSEALF.

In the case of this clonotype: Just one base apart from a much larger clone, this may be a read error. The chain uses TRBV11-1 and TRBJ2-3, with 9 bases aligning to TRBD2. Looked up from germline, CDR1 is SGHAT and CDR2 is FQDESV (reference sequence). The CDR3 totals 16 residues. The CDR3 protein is CASSLGLAGSTGTQYF. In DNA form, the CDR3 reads TGTGCCAGCAGCTTAGGTCTAGCGGGGAGCACAGGTACGCAGTATTTT.

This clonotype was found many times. The CDR3 region has the DNA TGTGCCAGCAGAGGGGAGGGGAACTCCTACGAGCAGTACTTC. Translation: CASRGEGNSYEQYF. The chain has TRBV6-1 and TRBJ2-7, with TRBD2 matching over 7 bases. The germline CDR1 and CDR2 sequences are MNHNS and SASEGT. The V gene end was trimmed by 6 bases and the J gene end by 0 bases; junction bases not matched to a gene: 5. The CDR3 has 14 residues.

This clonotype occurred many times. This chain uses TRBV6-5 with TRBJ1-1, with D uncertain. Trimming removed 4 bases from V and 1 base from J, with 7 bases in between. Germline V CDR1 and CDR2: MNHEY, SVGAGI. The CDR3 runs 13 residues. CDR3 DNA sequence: TGTGCCAGCAGTTTCCAACCGAACACTGAAGCTTTCTTT. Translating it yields CASSFQPNTEAFF.

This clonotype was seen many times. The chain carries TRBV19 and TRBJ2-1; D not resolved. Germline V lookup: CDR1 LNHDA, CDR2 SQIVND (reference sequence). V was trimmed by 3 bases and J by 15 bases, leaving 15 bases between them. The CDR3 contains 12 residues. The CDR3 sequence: CASSMNRQSRFF. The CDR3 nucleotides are TGTGCCAGTAGTATGAATCGTCAGTCGCGGTTCTTC.